This record concerns one T cell receptor (beta chain) sequence. This entry comes from a study of CD4+ T cells in melanoma. V was trimmed by 4 bases and J by 8 bases, leaving 12 bases between them. The CDR3 sequence is 13 residues long. From germline, CDR1 is SEHNR and CDR2 FQNEAQ (reference sequence). Repertoires were generated with immunoSEQ multiplex PCR, while TCRdb's copy carries only in-frame clones and drops some. Found here are about 110,000 clones, about 90% of them singletons; the top ten hold 2.5% to 3.5%. The sequence derives from a human donor with melanoma. The source material was peripheral blood. The V and J genes are TRBV7-9 and TRBJ1-5, with D possibly TRBD1 on 6 matching bases. This CDR3 reads CASSSQGVEPQHF. The CDR3 DNA reads TGTGCCAGCAGCTCACAGGGTGTCGAGCCCCAGCATTTT.